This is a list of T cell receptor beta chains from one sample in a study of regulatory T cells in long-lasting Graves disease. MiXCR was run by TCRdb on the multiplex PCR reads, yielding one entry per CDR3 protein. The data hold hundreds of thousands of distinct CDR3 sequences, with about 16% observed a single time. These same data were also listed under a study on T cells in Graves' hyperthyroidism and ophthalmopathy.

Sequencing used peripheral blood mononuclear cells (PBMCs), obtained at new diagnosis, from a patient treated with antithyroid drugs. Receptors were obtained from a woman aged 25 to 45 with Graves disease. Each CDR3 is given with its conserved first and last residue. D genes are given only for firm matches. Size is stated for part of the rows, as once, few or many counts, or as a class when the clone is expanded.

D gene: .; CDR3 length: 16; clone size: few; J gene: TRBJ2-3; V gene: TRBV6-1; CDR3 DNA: TGTGCCAGCAGCTCTTCCTGGGACGGCCTCACAGATACGCAGTATTTT; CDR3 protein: CASSSSWDGLTDTQYF
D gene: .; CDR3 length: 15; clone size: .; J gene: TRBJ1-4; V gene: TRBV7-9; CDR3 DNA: TGTGCCAGCAGCCCGAGTTCGTCCTTTAATGAAAAACTGTTTTTT; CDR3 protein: CASSPSSSFNEKLFF
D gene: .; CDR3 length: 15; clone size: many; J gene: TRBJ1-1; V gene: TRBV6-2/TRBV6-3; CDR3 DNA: TGTGCCAGCCATTTGCTCGGGACCGCTATGACTGAAGCTTTCTTT; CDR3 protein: CASHLLGTAMTEAFF
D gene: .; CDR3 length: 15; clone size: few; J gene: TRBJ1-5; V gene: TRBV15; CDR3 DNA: TGTGCCACCAGCAGCCGGGACATCCCAAATCAGCCCCAGCATTTT; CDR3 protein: CATSSRDIPNQPQHF
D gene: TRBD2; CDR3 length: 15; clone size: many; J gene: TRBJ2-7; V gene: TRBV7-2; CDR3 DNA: TGTGCCAGCAGCTTAGGGGGGAGCGGGAGGGACGAGCAGTACTTC; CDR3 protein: CASSLGGSGRDEQYF
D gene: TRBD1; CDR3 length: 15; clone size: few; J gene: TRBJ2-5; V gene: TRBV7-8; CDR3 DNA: TGTGCCAGCAGCTTAGCCGAGGGGGCGGGAGAGACCCAGTACTTC; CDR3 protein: CASSLAEGAGETQYF
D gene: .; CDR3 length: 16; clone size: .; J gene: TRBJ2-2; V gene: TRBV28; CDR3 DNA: TGTGCCAGCAGTTTAAGGGGCGGATCGAACACCGGGGAGCTGTTTTTT; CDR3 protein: CASSLRGGSNTGELFF
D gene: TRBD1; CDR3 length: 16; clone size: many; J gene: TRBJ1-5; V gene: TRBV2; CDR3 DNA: TGTGCCAGCAGTGATCCGGGACAGAAGCTTAATCAGCCCCAGCATTTT; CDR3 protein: CASSDPGQKLNQPQHF
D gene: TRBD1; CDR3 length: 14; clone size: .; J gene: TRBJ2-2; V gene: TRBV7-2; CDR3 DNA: TGTGCCAGCAGGCCGGCACAGGGGGCCGGGGAGCTGTTTTTT; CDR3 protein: CASRPAQGAGELFF
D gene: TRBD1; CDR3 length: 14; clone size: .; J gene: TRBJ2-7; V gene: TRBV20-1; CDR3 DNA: TGCAGTGCTAGGGATGGGACAGGGGGCAACGAGCAGTACTTC; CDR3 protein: CSARDGTGGNEQYF
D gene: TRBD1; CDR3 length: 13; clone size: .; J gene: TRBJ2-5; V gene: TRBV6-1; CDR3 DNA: TGTGCCAGCAGACAGGGGACAGAAGAGACCCAGTACTTC; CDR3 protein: CASRQGTEETQYF
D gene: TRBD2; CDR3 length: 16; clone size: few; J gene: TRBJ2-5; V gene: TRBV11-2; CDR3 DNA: TGTGCCAGCAGTCACTGGGCGGGACTAGCTCAAGAGACCCAGTACTTC; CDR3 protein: CASSHWAGLAQETQYF
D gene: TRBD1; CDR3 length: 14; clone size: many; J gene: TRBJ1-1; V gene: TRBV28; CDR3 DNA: TGTGCCAGCAGCTGGGGGACAGGGTGGACTGAAGCTTTCTTT; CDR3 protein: CASSWGTGWTEAFF
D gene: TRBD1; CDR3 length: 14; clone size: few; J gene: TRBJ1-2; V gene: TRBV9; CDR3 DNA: TGTGCCAGCAGGGCAGGGGGCTCGGGATATGGCTACACCTTC; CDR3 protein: CASRAGGSGYGYTF
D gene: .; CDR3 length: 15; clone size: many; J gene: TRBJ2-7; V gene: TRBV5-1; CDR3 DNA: TGCGCCAGCAGCGTACTTGGCACGTGGGGGGACGAGCAGTACTTC; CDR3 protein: CASSVLGTWGDEQYF
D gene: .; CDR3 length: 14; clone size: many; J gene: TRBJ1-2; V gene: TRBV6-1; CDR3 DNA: TGTGCCAGCAGTGCCTCCGGCAACCACTATGGCTACACCTTC; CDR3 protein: CASSASGNHYGYTF
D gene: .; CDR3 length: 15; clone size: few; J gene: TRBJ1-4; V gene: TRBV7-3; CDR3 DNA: TGTGCCAGCAGCCTCCGGGACAAGCCTAATGAAAAACTGTTTTTT; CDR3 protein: CASSLRDKPNEKLFF
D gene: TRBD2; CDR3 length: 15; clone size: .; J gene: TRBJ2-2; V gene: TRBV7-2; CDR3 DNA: TGTGCCAGCAGCCCACTAGCGTCGAACACCGGGGAGCTGTTTTTT; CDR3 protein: CASSPLASNTGELFF
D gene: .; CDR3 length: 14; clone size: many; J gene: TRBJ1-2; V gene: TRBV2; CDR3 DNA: TGTGCCAGCACCCATTCCGGGGGTACGAGCGGCTACACCTTC; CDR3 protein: CASTHSGGTSGYTF
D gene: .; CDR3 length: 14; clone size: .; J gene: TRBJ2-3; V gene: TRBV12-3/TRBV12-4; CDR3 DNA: TGTGCCAGCAAGCTGGGGGCTCCCGGAGATACGCAGTATTTT; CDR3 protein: CASKLGAPGDTQYF
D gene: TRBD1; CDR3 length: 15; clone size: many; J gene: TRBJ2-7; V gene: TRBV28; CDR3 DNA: TGTGCCAGCAGTCCTCCGGGACAGGGAATGGACGAGCAGTACTTC; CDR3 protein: CASSPPGQGMDEQYF
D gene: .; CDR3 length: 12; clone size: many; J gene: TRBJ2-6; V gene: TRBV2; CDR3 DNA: TGTGCCAAAAATTCTGGGGCCAACGTCCTGACTTTC; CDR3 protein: CAKNSGANVLTF
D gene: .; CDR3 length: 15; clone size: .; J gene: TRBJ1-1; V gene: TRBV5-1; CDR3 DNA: TGTGCCAGCAGATTGACCGGGGGTATGAACACTGAAGCTTTCTTT; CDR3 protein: CASRLTGGMNTEAFF
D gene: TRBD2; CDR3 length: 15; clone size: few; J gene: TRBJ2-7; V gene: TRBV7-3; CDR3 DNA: TGTGCCAGCAGCCCCCTAGCGGGAGGGTTGTACGAGCAGTACTTC; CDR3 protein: CASSPLAGGLYEQYF
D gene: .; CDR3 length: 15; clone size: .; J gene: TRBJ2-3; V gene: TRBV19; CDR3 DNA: TGTGCCAGTAGTATGGACCGTTTTGGCACAGATACGCAGTATTTT; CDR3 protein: CASSMDRFGTDTQYF
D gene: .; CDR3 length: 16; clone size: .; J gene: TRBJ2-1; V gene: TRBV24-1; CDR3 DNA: TGTGCCACCGGGGTAGGGGGTAGGAAGTCCTACAATGAGCAGTTCTTC; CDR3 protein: CATGVGGRKSYNEQFF
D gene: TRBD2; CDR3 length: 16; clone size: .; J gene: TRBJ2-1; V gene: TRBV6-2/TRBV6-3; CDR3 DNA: TGTGCCAGCAGGGTTACTAGCGGGAGGTTCTACAATGAGCAGTTCTTC; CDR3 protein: CASRVTSGRFYNEQFF
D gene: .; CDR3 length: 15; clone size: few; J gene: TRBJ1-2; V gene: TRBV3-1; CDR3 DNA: TGTGCCAGCAGCCAAGGGCGGGGGACGTTCTATGGCTACACCTTC; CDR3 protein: CASSQGRGTFYGYTF
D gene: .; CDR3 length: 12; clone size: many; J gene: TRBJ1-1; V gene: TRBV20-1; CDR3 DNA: TGCAGTGCGAGGCTTCGAGAAACTGAAGCTTTCTTT; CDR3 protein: CSARLRETEAFF
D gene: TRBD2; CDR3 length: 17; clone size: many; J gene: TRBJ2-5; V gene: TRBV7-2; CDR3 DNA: TGTGCCAGCAGCTCGGGGGGTCTAGCGGGATTTGGAGAGACCCAGTACTTC; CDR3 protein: CASSSGGLAGFGETQYF
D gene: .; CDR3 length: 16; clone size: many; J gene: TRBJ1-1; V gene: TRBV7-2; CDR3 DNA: TGTGCCAGCAGCTTACGGGTGACACGCATGAACACTGAAGCTTTCTTT; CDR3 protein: CASSLRVTRMNTEAFF
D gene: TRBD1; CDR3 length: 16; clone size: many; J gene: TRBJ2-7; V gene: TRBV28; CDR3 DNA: TGTGCCAGCAGTACATTTGGCGGGACAGGTCCCGGGAAGCAGTACTTC; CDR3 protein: CASSTFGGTGPGKQYF
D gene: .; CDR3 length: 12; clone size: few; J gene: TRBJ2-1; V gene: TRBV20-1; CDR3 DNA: TGCAGTGCAAACCGGGACTTCAATGAGCAGTTCTTC; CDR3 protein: CSANRDFNEQFF
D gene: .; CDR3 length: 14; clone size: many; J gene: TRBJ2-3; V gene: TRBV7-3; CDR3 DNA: TGTGCCAGCAGCTTAGGACAGTTCACAGATACGCAGTATTTT; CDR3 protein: CASSLGQFTDTQYF
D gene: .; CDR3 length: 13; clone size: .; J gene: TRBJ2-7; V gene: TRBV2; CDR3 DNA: TGTGCCAGCAGCTCTCAGCCCGGCTACGAGCAGTACTTC; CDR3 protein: CASSSQPGYEQYF
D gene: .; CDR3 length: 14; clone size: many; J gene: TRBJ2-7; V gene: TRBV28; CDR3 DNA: TGTGCCAGCAGTTTAGCATTTTTCGGGGGCGAGCAGTACTTC; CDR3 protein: CASSLAFFGGEQYF
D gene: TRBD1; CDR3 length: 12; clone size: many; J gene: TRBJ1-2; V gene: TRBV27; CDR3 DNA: TGTGCCAGCAAGAAGGGGGCGAATGGCTACACCTTC; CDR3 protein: CASKKGANGYTF
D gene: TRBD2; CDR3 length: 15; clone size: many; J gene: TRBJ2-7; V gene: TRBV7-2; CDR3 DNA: TGTGCCAGCAGCTTGGAGGGACTAGCGGGAAACGAGCAGTACTTC; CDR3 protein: CASSLEGLAGNEQYF